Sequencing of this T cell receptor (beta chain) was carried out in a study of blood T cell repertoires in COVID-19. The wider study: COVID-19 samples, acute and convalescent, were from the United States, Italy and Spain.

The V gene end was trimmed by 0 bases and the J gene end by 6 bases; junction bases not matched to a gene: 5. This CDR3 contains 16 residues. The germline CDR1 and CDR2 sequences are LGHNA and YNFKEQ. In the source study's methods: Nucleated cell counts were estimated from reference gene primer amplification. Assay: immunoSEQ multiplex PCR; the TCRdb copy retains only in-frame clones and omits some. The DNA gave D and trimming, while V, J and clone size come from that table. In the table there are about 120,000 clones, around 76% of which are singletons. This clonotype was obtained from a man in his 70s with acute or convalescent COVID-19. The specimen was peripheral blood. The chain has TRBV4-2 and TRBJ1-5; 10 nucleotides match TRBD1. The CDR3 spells CASSQEGTGVSQPQHF. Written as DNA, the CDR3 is TGTGCCAGCAGCCAAGAAGGGACAGGGGTAAGTCAGCCCCAGCATTTT.